The 9 T cell receptor beta chains below come from one sample, sequenced in a study of CD8 T cells in ankylosing spondylitis. Each CDR3 protein gets one entry after TCRdb re-called the 5' RACE reads with MiXCR. The top ten hold under 7.5% of the sample, which has around 230,000 distinct CDR3 sequences, 8% to 9.5% seen once. Sequenced input: blood, either unsorted or a sorted T cell fraction (not recorded which). The receptors derive from a male donor with ankylosing spondylitis or in good health (not recorded which).

The chain carries TRBV12-3 or TRBV12-4 and TRBJ1-2; maybe TRBD1 (6 bases). Trimming took off 5 bases at V and 7 bases at J, with 14 bases between the two ends. This CDR3 contains 13 residues. CDR3 nucleotide sequence: TGTGCCAGCAGTCAGGTGGAGGGGGGTGGCTACACCTTC. It encodes CASSQVEGGGYTF.

This clonotype was found many times. Here the CDR3 reads CASKGNGGDHQPQHF. The CDR3 region has the DNA TGTGCCAGCAAAGGGAATGGGGGGGATCATCAGCCCCAGCATTTT. The rearrangement links TRBV28 to TRBJ1-5; tentatively, D is TRBD1 (5 bases). Germline V gene data show CDR1 as MDHEN and CDR2 as SYDVKM. Trimming cost V 7 bases and J 5 bases, with 18 bases left between them. This CDR3 spans 15 amino acids.

This clonotype has at least ten counts. The rearrangement links TRBV3-1 to TRBJ1-2, with a possible D match to TRBD1 (5 bases). Germline CDR1 LGHDT, CDR2 YNNKEL (reference sequence). The CDR3 sequence is 13 residues long. The ends were cut back, 8 bases at V and 7 bases at J, with 17 bases in the middle. CDR3 loop: CASLGAGLSGYTF. The CDR3 DNA reads as TGTGCCAGCCTAGGGGCGGGCTTAAGTGGCTACACCTTC.

CDR3 in DNA: TGTGCCAGCTCACCAGTTACAAGGGTAACCTATGAGCAGTTCTTC. Amino acids: CASSPVTRVTYEQFF. The V call is TRBV18, the J call TRBJ2-1, with D unresolved. The CDR3 consists of 15 residues. The V end was cut by 2 bases, the J end by 8 bases, with 16 bases between. Per germline, CDR1 KGHSH and CDR2 LQKENI.

The chain combines TRBV18 with TRBJ2-7; TRBD2 matches 9 bases. V was pared by 4 bases and J by 5 bases, with 6 bases of the junction left unmatched. The CDR3 covers 14 residues. CDR1 is KGHSH and CDR2 is LQKENI in the germline V gene. The CDR3 nucleotides read TGTGCCAGCTCACTCGTAGCGGGAGTCAACGAGCAGTACTTC. Its translation: CASSLVAGVNEQYF.

The table lists this clonotype with many counts. The chain uses TRBV5-1 and TRBJ2-7, with TRBD1 identical over 8 bases. The CDR3 contains 14 residues. V gave up 4 bases and J gave up 3 bases; unmatched junction bases: 6. Germline V gene lookup returns CDR1 SGHRS and CDR2 YFSETQ. CDR3 sequence (DNA): TGCGCCAGCAGCCCCTCGGGACAGGACTACGAGCAGTACTTC. The encoded protein is CASSPSGQDYEQYF.

This clonotype was observed a handful of times. The chain employs TRBV11-3 and TRBJ2-7, with 8 bases aligning to TRBD1. This CDR3 has 15 amino acids. Per the germline V gene, CDR1 is SGHNT and CDR2 is YENEEA. The V and J ends lost 1 base and 2 bases, in that order; junction bases with no gene match: 4. The CDR3, as DNA: TGTGCCAGCAGCTTAGTCGGGGACAGGACCTACGAGCAGTACTTC. It encodes CASSLVGDRTYEQYF.

This clonotype occurred a few times. The V call is TRBV29-1, the J call TRBJ2-1; TRBD2 is a possible D gene (7 bases). Trimming took 7 bases from V and 4 from J, leaving 20 bases between them. The CDR3 sequence is 15 residues long. Germline V gives CDR1 SQVTM, CDR2 ANQGSEA. The CDR3 loop is CSASVGGGEYNEQFF. The CDR3 coding sequence is TGCAGCGCCTCAGTGGGGGGGGGCGAATACAATGAGCAGTTCTTC.

The table lists this clonotype with many counts. V gene TRBV3-1 combines with J gene TRBJ2-1; 11 bases agree with TRBD2. Germline-derived CDR1 and CDR2 are LGHDT and YNNKEL (reference sequence). V dropped 4 bases and J dropped 1; count of bases not matched to a gene: 0. This CDR3 has 15 residues. The CDR3, as DNA: TGTGCCAGCAGCCGACTAGCGGGATCCTACAATGAGCAGTTCTTC. It specifies CASSRLAGSYNEQFF.